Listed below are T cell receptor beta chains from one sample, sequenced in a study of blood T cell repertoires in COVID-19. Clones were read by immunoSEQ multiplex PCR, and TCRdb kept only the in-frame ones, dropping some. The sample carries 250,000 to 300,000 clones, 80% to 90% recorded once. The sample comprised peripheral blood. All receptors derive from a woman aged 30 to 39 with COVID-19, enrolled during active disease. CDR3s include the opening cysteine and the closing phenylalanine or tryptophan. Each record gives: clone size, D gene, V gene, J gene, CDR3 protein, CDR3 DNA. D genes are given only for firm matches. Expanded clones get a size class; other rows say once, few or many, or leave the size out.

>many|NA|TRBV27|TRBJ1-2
CASSPTLAGGYTF
TGTGCCAGCAGTCCAACTCTCGCCGGGGGCTACACCTTC
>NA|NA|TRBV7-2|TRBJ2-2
CASRISWGENTGELFF
TGTGCCAGCAGGATTAGCTGGGGGGAGAACACCGGGGAGCTGTTTTTT
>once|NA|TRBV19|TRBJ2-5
CASSSSRDMIETQYF
TGTGCCAGTAGTAGTTCCCGGGACATGATAGAGACCCAGTACTTC
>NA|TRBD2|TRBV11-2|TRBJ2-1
CASSLKLEGGSEQFF
TGTGCCAGCAGCTTAAAATTGGAGGGAGGGAGTGAGCAGTTCTTC
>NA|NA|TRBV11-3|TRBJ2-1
CASSSFTNEQFF
TGTGCCAGCAGCTCATTCACTAATGAGCAGTTCTTC
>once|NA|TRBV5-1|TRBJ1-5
CASSLDSGSNQPQHF
TGCGCCAGCAGCTTGGATTCCGGGAGCAATCAGCCCCAGCATTTT
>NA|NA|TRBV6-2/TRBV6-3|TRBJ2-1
CASTPESPRTYYNEQFF
TGTGCCAGCACCCCAGAGTCTCCGCGGACTTACTACAATGAGCAGTTCTTC
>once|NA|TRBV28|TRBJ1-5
CASSFRPSRGQPQHF
TGTGCCAGCAGCTTCCGGCCCTCGCGGGGTCAGCCCCAGCATTTT
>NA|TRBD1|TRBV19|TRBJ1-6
CASSMGQGVNSPLHF
TGTGCCAGTAGTATGGGCCAGGGGGTAAATTCACCCCTCCACTTT
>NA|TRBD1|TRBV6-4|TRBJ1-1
CASSEVQGAQGEAFF
TGTGCCAGCAGTGAAGTTCAGGGGGCGCAGGGTGAAGCTTTCTTT
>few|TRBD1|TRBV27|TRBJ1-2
CASSPGQGLDGYTF
TGTGCCAGCAGTCCGGGACAGGGGCTCGATGGCTACACCTTC
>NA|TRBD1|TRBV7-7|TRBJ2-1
CASSYGTGGNNEQFF
TGTGCCAGCAGCTACGGGACAGGGGGGAACAATGAGCAGTTCTTC
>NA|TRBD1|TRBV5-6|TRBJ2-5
CASSLRTGGQETQYF
TGTGCCAGCAGCTTGAGGACAGGGGGTCAAGAGACCCAGTACTTC
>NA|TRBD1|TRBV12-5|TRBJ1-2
CASGFGQGTGGYTF
TGTGCTAGTGGTTTTGGACAGGGAACCGGAGGCTACACCTTC
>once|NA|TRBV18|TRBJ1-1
CASSPDRPMNTEAFF
TGTGCCAGCTCACCAGACAGACCAATGAACACTGAAGCTTTCTTT
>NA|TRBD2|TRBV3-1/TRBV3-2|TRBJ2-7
CASSQGTSGSYEQYF
TGTGCCAGCAGCCAAGGGACTAGCGGCTCCTACGAGCAGTACTTC
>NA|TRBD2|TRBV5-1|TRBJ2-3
CASSFRLAGGNTDTQYF
TGCGCCAGCAGCTTCCGACTAGCGGGGGGCAACACAGATACGCAGTATTTT
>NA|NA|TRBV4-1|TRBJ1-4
CASSQGTENEKLFF
TGCGCCAGCAGCCAAGGGACAGAGAATGAAAAACTGTTTTTT
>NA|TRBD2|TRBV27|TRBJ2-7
CASSLTSGYEQYF
TGTGCCAGCAGTCTGACTAGCGGGTACGAGCAGTACTTC
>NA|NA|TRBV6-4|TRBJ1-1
CASKRLPTNTEAFF
TGTGCCAGCAAAAGACTTCCGACGAACACTGAAGCTTTCTTT
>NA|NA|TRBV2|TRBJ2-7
CASSEGVLTPFGEQYF
TGTGCCAGCAGTGAAGGTGTACTAACCCCTTTTGGCGAGCAGTACTTC
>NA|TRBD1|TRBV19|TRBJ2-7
CASSSGTGFSYEQYF
TGTGCCAGTAGTTCCGGGACAGGGTTCTCGTACGAGCAGTACTTC
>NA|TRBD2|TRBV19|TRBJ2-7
CASSLRTRLGEQYF
TGTGCCAGTAGCCTTCGGACTAGATTGGGCGAGCAGTACTTC
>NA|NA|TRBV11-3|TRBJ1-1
CASSLDRRTEAFF
TGTGCCAGCAGCTTAGATAGGAGAACTGAAGCTTTCTTT
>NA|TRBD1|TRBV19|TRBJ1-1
CASSLTGGVLANTEAFF
TGTGCCAGTAGTTTGACAGGGGGCGTTTTGGCGAACACTGAAGCTTTCTTT
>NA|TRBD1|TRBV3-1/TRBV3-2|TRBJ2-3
CASSQDTGGLTDTQYF
TGTGCCAGCAGCCAAGACACAGGGGGCTTAACAGATACGCAGTATTTT
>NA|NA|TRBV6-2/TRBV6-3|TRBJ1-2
CASSYGDSVYGYTF
TGTGCCAGCAGTTACGGGGACTCGGTTTATGGCTACACCTTC
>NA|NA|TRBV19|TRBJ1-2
CASSFRGWYGYTF
TGTGCCAGTAGTTTCAGGGGATGGTATGGCTACACCTTC
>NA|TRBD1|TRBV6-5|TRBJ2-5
CASRPVDRGQKTQYF
TGTGCCAGCAGGCCTGTTGACAGGGGGCAAAAGACCCAGTACTTC
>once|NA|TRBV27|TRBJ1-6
CASSGTSSSYNSPLHF
TGTGCCAGCAGCGGGACATCGAGCTCCTATAATTCACCCCTCCACTTT
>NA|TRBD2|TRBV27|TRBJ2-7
CASRPRGGDEQYF
TGTGCCAGCAGACCTCGGGGGGGCGACGAGCAGTACTTC
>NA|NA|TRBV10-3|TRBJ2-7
CAISESSRDYEQYF
TGTGCCATCAGTGAGTCGTCCAGGGACTACGAGCAGTACTTC
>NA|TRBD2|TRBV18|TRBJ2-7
CASSPQTSGVVYEQYF
TGTGCCAGCTCGCCTCAGACTAGCGGGGTTGTTTACGAGCAGTACTTC
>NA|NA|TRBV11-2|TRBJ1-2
CASSLEGSSSSYGYTF
TGTGCCAGCAGCTTAGAAGGAAGTAGCAGTTCCTATGGCTACACCTTC
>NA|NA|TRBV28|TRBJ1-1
CATRRGGTEAFF
TGTGCCACCAGAAGGGGGGGCACTGAAGCTTTCTTT
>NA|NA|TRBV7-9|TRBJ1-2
CASSLARLYGYTF
TGTGCCAGCAGCTTAGCGCGCCTCTATGGCTACACCTTC
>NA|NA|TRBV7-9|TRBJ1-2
CASSFSTGGGYGYTF
TGTGCCAGCAGCTTCTCGACAGGCGGCGGCTATGGCTACACCTTC
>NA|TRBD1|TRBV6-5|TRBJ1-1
CASSPGDRNTEAFF
TGTGCCAGCAGTCCGGGGGACAGGAACACTGAAGCTTTCTTT
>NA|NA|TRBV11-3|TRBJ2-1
CASSSRQGGNEQFF
TGTGCCAGCAGCTCCCGACAGGGAGGCAATGAGCAGTTCTTC
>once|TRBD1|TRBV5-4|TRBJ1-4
CASSRTGGDEKLFF
TGTGCCAGCAGCCGGACAGGGGGTGATGAAAAACTGTTTTTT